This record covers a single TCR beta chain. This CDR3 is built from 19 residues. Original handling: Cell counts per sample came from amplifying reference gene primers. Sequencing used immunoSEQ multiplex PCR; TCRdb keeps in-frame clones, though not all of them. The V and J calls and the clone size are those of that table, but D and trimming were determined from the DNA. This table holds tens of thousands of clones, around four fifths found once. The data are from a study of blood T cell repertoires in COVID-19. For the study at large: From the United States, Italy and Spain came samples of acute and convalescent COVID-19. The cDNA or gDNA used as material had been derived from T cells, B-cell-depleted T cells, or PBMCs.

This rearrangement joins TRBV21-1 to TRBJ2-3; TRBD1, the D gene given by the table, was not confirmed from the DNA. TRBV21-1 is marked as a pseudogene. The TCR originated in a man aged 70-80 years with active COVID-19. What was sequenced was peripheral blood. CDR3 loop: CASSPHPKLQGSKTDTQYF. DNA of the CDR3: TGTGCCAGCAGTCCTCATCCCAAGCTACAGGGGAGTAAAACAGATACGCAGTATTTT.